This TCR beta chain is from a study of shared clonotypes between healthy human individuals. Background on the study: Researchers drew samples from a couple of women and three men aged 18 to 49.

On ten immunoSEQ deep assay plates, unsorted PBMC DNA was sequenced. Profiling relied on immunoSEQ multiplex PCR, and the TCRdb table lists in-frame clones only, not all of them. The sample has 520,000 or so clones, less than 85% seen once. Sequencing was performed on PBMCs. The sequence derives from a middle-aged woman in good health. Some clones in this sample may be carry-over from other donors' samples.

The DNA of the CDR3 is TGTGCCAGCAGCCGGGTGGGGGGACAAGAGACCCAGTACTTC. Its translation is CASSRVGGQETQYF. V is TRBV5-6 and J is TRBJ2-5; the D gene is possibly TRBD2 (6 bases). The CDR3 has 14 amino acids. V lost 4 bases, J lost 2 bases, and 12 bases lay in between. Germline CDR1 SGHDT, CDR2 YYEEEE.